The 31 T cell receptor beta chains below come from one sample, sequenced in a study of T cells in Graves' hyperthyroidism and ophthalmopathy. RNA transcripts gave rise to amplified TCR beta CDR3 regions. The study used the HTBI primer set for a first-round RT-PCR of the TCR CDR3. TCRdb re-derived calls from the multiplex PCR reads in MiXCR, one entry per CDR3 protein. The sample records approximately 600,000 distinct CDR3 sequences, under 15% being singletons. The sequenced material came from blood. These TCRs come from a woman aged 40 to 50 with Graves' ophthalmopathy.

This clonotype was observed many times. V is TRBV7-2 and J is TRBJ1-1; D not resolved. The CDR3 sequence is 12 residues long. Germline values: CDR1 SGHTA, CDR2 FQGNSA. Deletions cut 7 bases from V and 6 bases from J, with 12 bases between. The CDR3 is CASIRGGSEAFF. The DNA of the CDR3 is TGTGCCAGCATCCGCGGAGGGTCTGAAGCTTTCTTT.

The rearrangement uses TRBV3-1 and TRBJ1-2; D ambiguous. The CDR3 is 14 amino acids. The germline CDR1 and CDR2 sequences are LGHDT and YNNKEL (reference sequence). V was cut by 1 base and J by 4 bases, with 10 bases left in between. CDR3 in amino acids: CASSQGPVIYGYTF. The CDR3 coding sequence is TGTGCCAGCAGCCAAGGGCCCGTCATCTATGGCTACACCTTC.

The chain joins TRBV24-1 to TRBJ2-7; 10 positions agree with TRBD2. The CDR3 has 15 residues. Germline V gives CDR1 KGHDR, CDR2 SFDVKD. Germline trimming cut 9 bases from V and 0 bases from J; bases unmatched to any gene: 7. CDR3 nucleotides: TGTGCCACCCGGATCCTAGCGGGAGTCTCCTACGAGCAGTACTTC. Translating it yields CATRILAGVSYEQYF.

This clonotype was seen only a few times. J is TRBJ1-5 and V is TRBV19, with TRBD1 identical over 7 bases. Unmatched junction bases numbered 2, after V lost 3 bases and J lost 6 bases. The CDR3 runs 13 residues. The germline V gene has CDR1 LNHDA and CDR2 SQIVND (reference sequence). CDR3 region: CASSIPGGQPQHF. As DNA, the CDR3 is TGTGCCAGTAGTATTCCAGGGGGTCAGCCCCAGCATTTT.

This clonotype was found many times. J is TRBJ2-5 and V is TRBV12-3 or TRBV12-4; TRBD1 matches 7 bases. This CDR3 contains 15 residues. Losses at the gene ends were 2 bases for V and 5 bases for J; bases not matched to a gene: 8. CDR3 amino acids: CASSLYQGVGETQYF. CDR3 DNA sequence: TGTGCCAGCAGTTTATATCAGGGGGTGGGTGAGACCCAGTACTTC.

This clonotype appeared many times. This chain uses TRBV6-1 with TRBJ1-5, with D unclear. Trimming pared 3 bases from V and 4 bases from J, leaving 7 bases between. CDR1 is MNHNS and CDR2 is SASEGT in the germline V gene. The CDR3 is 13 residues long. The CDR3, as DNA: TGTGCCAGCAGTGATTCGTGGAATCAGCCCCAGCATTTT. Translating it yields CASSDSWNQPQHF.

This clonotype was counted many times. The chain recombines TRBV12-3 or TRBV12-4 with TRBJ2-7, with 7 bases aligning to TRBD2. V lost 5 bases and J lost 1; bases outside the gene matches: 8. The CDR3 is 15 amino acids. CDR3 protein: CASSPQLAESYEQYF. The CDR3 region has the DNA TGTGCCAGCAGTCCCCAGCTAGCGGAGTCCTACGAGCAGTACTTC.

The CDR3 DNA follows: TGCAGCGTTGCGGACCCCGGCGAGCAGTACTTC. Translated: CSVADPGEQYF. The chain links TRBV29-1 to TRBJ2-7; D gene ambiguous. This CDR3 spans 11 amino acids. Germline-derived CDR1 and CDR2 are SQVTM and ANQGSEA. V lost 4 bases and J lost 6, with 10 bases in between.

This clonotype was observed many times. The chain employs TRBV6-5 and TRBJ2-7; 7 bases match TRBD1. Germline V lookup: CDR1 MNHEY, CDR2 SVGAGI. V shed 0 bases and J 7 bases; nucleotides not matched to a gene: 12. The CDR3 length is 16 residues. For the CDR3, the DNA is TGTGCCAGCAGTTACTCGCGGACAGGCATGGGCAGGGAGCAGTACTTC. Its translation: CASSYSRTGMGREQYF.

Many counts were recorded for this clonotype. The CDR3 here is CASSLGQGAKNIQYF. CDR3 in DNA: TGTGCCAGCAGCTTGGGACAGGGTGCCAAAAACATTCAGTACTTC. The V and J genes are TRBV12-3 or TRBV12-4 and TRBJ2-4; 9 positions agree with TRBD1. The V gene end was trimmed by 6 bases and the J gene end by 1 base; junction bases not matched to a gene: 4. The CDR3 is 15 amino acids.

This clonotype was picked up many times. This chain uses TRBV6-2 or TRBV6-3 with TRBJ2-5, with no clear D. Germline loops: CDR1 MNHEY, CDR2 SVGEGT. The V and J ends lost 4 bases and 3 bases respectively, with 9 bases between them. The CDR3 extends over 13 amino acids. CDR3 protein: CASSFNYKETQYF. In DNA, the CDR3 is TGTGCCAGCAGTTTTAACTACAAAGAGACCCAGTACTTC.

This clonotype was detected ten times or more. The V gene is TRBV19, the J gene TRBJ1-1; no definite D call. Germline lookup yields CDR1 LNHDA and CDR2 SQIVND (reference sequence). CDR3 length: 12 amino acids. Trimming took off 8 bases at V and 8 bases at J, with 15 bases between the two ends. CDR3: CASSVSVREAFF. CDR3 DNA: TGTGCCAGTTCGGTCTCAGTGAGAGAAGCTTTCTTT.

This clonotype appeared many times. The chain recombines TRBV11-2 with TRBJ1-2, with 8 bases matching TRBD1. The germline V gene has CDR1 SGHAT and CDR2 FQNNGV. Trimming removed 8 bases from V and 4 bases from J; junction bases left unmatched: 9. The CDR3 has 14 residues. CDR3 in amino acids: CASGGRQGTYGYTF. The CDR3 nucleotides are TGTGCCAGCGGGGGCCGACAGGGGACCTATGGCTACACCTTC.

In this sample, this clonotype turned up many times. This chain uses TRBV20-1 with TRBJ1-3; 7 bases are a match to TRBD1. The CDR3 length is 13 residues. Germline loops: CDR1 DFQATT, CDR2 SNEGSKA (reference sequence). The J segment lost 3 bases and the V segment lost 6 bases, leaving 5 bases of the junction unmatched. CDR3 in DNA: TGCAGTGCCACAGGGGCAGATGGAAACACCATATATTTT. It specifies CSATGADGNTIYF.

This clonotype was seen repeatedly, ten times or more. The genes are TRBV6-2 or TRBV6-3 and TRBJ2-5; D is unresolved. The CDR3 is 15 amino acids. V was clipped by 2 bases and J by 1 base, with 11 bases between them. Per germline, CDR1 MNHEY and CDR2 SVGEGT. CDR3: CASSYPESSQETQYF. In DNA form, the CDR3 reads TGTGCCAGCAGTTACCCCGAGTCATCCCAAGAGACCCAGTACTTC.

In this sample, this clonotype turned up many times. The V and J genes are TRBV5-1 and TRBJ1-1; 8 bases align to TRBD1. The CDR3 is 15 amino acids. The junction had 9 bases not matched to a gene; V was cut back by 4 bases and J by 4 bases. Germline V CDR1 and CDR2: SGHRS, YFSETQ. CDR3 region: CASSPTSTGGTEAFF. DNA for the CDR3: TGCGCCAGCAGCCCTACCTCCACAGGGGGCACTGAAGCTTTCTTT.

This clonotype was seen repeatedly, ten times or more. CDR3 sequence reads: CASSFAGRGYEQYF. The CDR3 bases are TGTGCCAGCAGTTTCGCTGGACGGGGGTACGAGCAGTACTTC. V usage is TRBV12-3 or TRBV12-4 and J usage is TRBJ2-7; perhaps TRBD2 as D (6 bases). This CDR3 is 14 amino acids long. The V end was cut by 3 bases, the J end by 4 bases, with 13 bases between.

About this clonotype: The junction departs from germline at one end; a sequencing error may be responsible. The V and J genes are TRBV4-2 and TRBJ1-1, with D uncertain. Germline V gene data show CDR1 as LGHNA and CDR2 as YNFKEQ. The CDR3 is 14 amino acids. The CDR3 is CASSQGVGYGRCGF. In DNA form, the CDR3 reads TGTGCCAGCAGCCAAGGAGTGGGGTATGGGAGGTGCGGCTTT.

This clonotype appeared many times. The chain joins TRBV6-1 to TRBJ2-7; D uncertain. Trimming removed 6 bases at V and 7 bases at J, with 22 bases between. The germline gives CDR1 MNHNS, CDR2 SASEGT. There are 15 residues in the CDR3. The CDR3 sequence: CASRSPARPLGEQYF. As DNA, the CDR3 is TGTGCCAGCAGATCCCCTGCGCGGCCCCTAGGAGAGCAGTACTTC.

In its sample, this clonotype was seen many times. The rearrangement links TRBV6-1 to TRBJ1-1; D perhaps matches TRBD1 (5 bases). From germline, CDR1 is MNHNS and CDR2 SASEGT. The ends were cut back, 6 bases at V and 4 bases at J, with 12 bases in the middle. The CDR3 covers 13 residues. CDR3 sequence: CASSRLRGTEAFF. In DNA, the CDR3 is TGTGCCAGCAGCCGCCTTAGGGGCACTGAAGCTTTCTTT.

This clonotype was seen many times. For the CDR3, the DNA is TGTGCCAGCAGTGAAGATGGATACTCCTACGAGCAGTACTTC. Protein: CASSEDGYSYEQYF. V gene TRBV6-1 combines with J gene TRBJ2-7; D gene unclear. With 1 base removed from V and 0 bases from J, the gap between germline ends came to 7 bases. The length of the CDR3 is 14 residues. Per germline, CDR1 MNHNS and CDR2 SASEGT.

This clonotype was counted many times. CDR3 DNA sequence: TGTGCCAGCAGCCACCCTAGGAGCAGGGGAGCCCAAGAGACCCAGTACTTC. As protein: CASSHPRSRGAQETQYF. The chain has TRBV11-2 and TRBJ2-5; tentatively, D is TRBD1 (6 bases). V dropped 5 bases and J dropped 1 base, with 20 bases sitting between them. This CDR3 region has 17 residues. The germline gives CDR1 SGHAT, CDR2 FQNNGV.

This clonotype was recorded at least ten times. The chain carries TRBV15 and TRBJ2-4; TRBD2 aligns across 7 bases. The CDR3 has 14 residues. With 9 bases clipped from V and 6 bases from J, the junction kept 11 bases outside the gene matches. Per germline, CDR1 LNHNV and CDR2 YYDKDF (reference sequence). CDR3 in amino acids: CATGPGGIGNIQYF. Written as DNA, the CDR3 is TGTGCCACGGGACCGGGAGGTATAGGAAACATTCAGTACTTC.

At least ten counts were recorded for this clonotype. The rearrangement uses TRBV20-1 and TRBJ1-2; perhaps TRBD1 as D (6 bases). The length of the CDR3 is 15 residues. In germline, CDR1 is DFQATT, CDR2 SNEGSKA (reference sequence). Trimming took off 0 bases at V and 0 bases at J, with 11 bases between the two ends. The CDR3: CSAREPTGANYGYTF. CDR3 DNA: TGCAGTGCTAGAGAGCCGACAGGTGCTAACTATGGCTACACCTTC.

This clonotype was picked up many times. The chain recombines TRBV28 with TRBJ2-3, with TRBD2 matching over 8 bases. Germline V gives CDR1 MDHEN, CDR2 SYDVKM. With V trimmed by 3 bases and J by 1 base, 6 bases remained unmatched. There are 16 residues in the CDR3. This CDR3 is CASSFLLADGTDTQYF. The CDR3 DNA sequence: TGTGCCAGCAGTTTCCTACTAGCGGATGGCACAGATACGCAGTATTTT.

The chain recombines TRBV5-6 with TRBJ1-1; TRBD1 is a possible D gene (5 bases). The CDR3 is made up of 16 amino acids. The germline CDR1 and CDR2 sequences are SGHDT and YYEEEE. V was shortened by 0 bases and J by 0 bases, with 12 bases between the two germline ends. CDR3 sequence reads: CASSLGASGMNTEAFF. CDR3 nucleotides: TGTGCCAGCAGCTTGGGGGCCTCAGGGATGAACACTGAAGCTTTCTTT.

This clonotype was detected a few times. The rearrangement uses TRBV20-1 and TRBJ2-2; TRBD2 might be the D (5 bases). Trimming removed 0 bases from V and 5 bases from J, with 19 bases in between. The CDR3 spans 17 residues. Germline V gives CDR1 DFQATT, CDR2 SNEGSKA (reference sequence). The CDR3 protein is CSARDTVGGPGTGELFF. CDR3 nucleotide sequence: TGCAGTGCTAGAGATACTGTAGGAGGTCCGGGTACCGGGGAGCTGTTTTTT.

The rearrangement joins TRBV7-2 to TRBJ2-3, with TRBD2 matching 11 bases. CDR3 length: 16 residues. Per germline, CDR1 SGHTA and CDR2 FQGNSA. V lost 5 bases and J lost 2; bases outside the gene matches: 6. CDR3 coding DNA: TGTGCCAGCAGCCTAGGGACTAGCGGAATCACAGATACGCAGTATTTT. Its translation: CASSLGTSGITDTQYF.

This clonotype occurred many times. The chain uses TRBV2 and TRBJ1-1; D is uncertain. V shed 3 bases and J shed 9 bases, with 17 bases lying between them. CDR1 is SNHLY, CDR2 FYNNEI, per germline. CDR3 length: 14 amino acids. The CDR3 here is CASSDRDKTLQAFF. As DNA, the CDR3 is TGTGCCAGCAGTGATCGTGACAAGACCCTTCAAGCTTTCTTT.

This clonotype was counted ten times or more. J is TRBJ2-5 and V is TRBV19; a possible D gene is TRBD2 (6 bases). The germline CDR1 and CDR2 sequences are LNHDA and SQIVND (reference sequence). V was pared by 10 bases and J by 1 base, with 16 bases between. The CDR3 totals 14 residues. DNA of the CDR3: TGTGCCACTAGCCGGGACTTCGCCCAAGAGACCCAGTACTTC. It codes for CATSRDFAQETQYF.

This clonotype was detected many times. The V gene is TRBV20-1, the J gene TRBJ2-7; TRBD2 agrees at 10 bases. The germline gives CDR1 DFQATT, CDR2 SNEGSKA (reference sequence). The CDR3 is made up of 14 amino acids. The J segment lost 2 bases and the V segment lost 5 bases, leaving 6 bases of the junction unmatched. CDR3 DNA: TGCAGTGCTCCTCTAGCGGGGGAGACCTACGAGCAGTACTTC. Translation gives CSAPLAGETYEQYF.